This T cell receptor (beta chain) was retrieved from a study of T cells expressing NK-cell markers. Overall study context: It was sorted CD3+CD56+NKG2C+, CD3+CD56+NKG2C- and CD3+CD56-NKG2C+ T cells that supplied the TCR beta repertoires. Whole-study findings and limits: Where a handful of donors were concerned, these clonotypes also led the CD3+CD56-NKG2C+ fraction. It is unclear if expanded NKG2C-expressing clones target HCMV antigens.

Frequency places this clonotype as medium-sized. Antigen specificity is unknown. TCRdb reprocessed the 5' RACE reads and keeps a single row for each CDR3 protein, giving no DNA. The specimen's table records roughly 170,000 distinct CDR3 sequences. Germline V gene sequence: CDR1 SGHRS, CDR2 YFSETQ. The CDR3 length is 13 residues. This receptor was identified in a woman between 18 and 70 years old in good health. J is TRBJ1-1 and V is TRBV5-1. The sample comprised blood T cells: a sorted CD56 or NKG2C T cell subset, CD4+ or CD8+ T cells, or bulk PBMC T cells (not recorded which). CDR3 protein: CASSQSLDTEAFF.